A selection of T cell receptor beta chains follows, all from one sample in a study of blood T cells in healthy people across ages. TCRdb recomputed calls from the 5' RACE reads with MiXCR, one row per CDR3 protein. This sample yields hundreds of thousands of distinct CDR3 sequences, of which approximately 30% are seen a single time; approximately 15% belongs to the top ten. Sequencing was performed on blood. The receptors were sampled from a woman of 80 years or more in good health. The CDR3 runs from the conserved cysteine through the conserved F or W. Each record gives: D gene, CDR3 length, V gene, clone size, J gene, CDR3 protein, CDR3 DNA. D genes are given only for firm matches. Only part of the rows carry a size: once, few, many, or a class if the clone is expanded.

>TRBD1|13|TRBV5-1|many|TRBJ1-2
CASSPTGGDGYTF
TGCGCCAGCAGCCCAACAGGGGGCGATGGCTACACCTTC
>TRBD1|15|TRBV7-8|many|TRBJ1-2
CASSLARQGGDGYTF
TGTGCCAGCAGCTTAGCCAGACAGGGGGGGGATGGCTACACCTTC
>TRBD1|20|TRBV6-5|-|TRBJ2-6
CASSYPGGDRGSPGANVLTF
TGTGCCAGCAGTTACCCTGGTGGGGACAGGGGTAGCCCTGGGGCCAACGTCCTGACTTTC
>TRBD2|16|TRBV7-2|-|TRBJ2-3
CASSLYGLAGTDTQYF
TGTGCCAGCAGCCTCTACGGACTAGCGGGGACAGATACGCAGTATTTT
>-|15|TRBV4-2|-|TRBJ2-1
CASSQDVASPNEQFF
TGTGCCAGCAGCCAAGATGTGGCTAGCCCCAATGAGCAGTTCTTC
>-|17|TRBV5-5|-|TRBJ2-3
CASSPTWVAASTDTQYF
TGTGCCAGCAGCCCCACGTGGGTGGCGGCTAGCACAGATACGCAGTATTTT
>-|15|TRBV20-1|-|TRBJ2-7
CSARDSGWKSYEQYF
TGCAGTGCTAGAGACTCTGGCTGGAAATCCTACGAGCAGTACTTC
>TRBD2|15|TRBV7-2|many|TRBJ2-3
CASTTTSGVTDTQYF
TGTGCCAGCACCACGACTAGCGGGGTCACAGATACGCAGTATTTT
>-|12|TRBV7-2|-|TRBJ2-1
CASSRSNVEQFF
TGTGCCAGCAGCAGAAGTAATGTTGAGCAGTTCTTC
>TRBD1|15|TRBV27|many|TRBJ1-2
CATQDRAGTGDGYTF
TGTGCCACCCAGGATCGGGCCGGGACAGGGGATGGCTACACCTTC